This is a list of T cell receptor beta chains from one sample in a study of T cell responses to AZD1222 COVID-19 vaccine. The protocol was immunoSEQ multiplex PCR, while the TCRdb copy is restricted to in-frame clones and leaves out a portion. This sample has about 84,000 clones; 75% to 90% occur once, and the top ten carry roughly 10%. Source: peripheral blood, taken 28 days after the second AZD1222 dose. The source is an adult who received the AZD1222 COVID-19 vaccine. CDR3s include the opening cysteine and the closing phenylalanine or tryptophan. Each record gives: J gene, D gene, clone size, CDR3 length, V gene, CDR3 protein, CDR3 DNA. A D gene is named only where the DNA matches it firmly. Rows may omit the clone size; those that give it use once, few, many or a size class.

j_gene: TRBJ1-4
d_gene: .
abundance: .
len: 15
v_gene: TRBV5-4
CDR3aa: CASSSGGRANEKLFF
CDR3nt: TGTGCCAGCAGCTCGGGAGGGAGGGCTAATGAAAAACTGTTTTTT

j_gene: TRBJ2-2
d_gene: .
abundance: .
len: 14
v_gene: TRBV27
CDR3aa: CASRRGPNTGELFF
CDR3nt: TGTGCCAGCAGGAGGGGCCCGAACACCGGGGAGCTGTTTTTT

j_gene: TRBJ1-1
d_gene: .
abundance: .
len: 11
v_gene: TRBV2
CDR3aa: CASSAGTEAFF
CDR3nt: TGTGCCAGCAGTGCGGGGACTGAAGCTTTCTTT

j_gene: TRBJ1-6
d_gene: TRBD1
abundance: .
len: 15
v_gene: TRBV19
CDR3aa: CASSIEGTGNSPLHF
CDR3nt: TGTGCCAGTAGTATAGAGGGGACAGGGAATTCACCCCTCCACTTT

j_gene: TRBJ2-3
d_gene: .
abundance: .
len: 13
v_gene: TRBV10-3
CDR3aa: CATQRDSTDTQYF
CDR3nt: TGTGCCACCCAAAGGGACAGCACAGATACGCAGTATTTT

j_gene: TRBJ1-3
d_gene: .
abundance: .
len: 15
v_gene: TRBV11-2
CDR3aa: CASSPHWSSGNTIYF
CDR3nt: TGTGCCAGCAGCCCCCACTGGAGCTCTGGAAACACCATATATTTT

j_gene: TRBJ1-2
d_gene: TRBD1
abundance: .
len: 15
v_gene: TRBV28
CDR3aa: CASTLPLRDRGGYTF
CDR3nt: TGTGCCAGCACCCTACCCCTCCGGGACAGGGGTGGCTACACCTTC

j_gene: TRBJ2-7
d_gene: TRBD1
abundance: .
len: 15
v_gene: TRBV9
CDR3aa: CASSLRTGRHYEQYF
CDR3nt: TGTGCCAGCAGCCTCAGGACAGGGCGCCACTACGAGCAGTACTTC

j_gene: TRBJ2-3
d_gene: TRBD2
abundance: .
len: 13
v_gene: TRBV3-1/TRBV3-2
CDR3aa: CASSSGRTDTQYF
CDR3nt: TGTGCCAGCAGCAGCGGGAGAACAGATACGCAGTATTTT

j_gene: TRBJ2-5
d_gene: .
abundance: .
len: 19
v_gene: TRBV5-1
CDR3aa: CASEGRLAGNLPSEETQYF
CDR3nt: TGCGCCAGTGAAGGTCGTTTGGCAGGGAACTTGCCTTCGGAGGAGACCCAGTACTTC

j_gene: TRBJ1-2
d_gene: .
abundance: .
len: 16
v_gene: TRBV11-2
CDR3aa: CASSTVTGASPYGYTF
CDR3nt: TGTGCCAGCAGCACCGTGACAGGCGCTAGCCCCTATGGCTACACCTTC

j_gene: TRBJ1-4
d_gene: .
abundance: .
len: 15
v_gene: TRBV7-7
CDR3aa: CASSPPGPRDEKLFF
CDR3nt: TGTGCTAGCAGCCCACCCGGACCACGGGATGAAAAACTGTTTTTT

j_gene: TRBJ2-1
d_gene: .
abundance: .
len: 15
v_gene: TRBV11-3
CDR3aa: CASSQSGQFYNEQFF
CDR3nt: TGTGCCAGCAGCCAAAGCGGACAGTTTTACAATGAGCAGTTCTTC

j_gene: TRBJ1-1
d_gene: TRBD1
abundance: once
len: 14
v_gene: TRBV10-3
CDR3aa: CATTRQGLNTEAFF
CDR3nt: TGTGCCACTACTCGACAGGGTCTGAACACTGAAGCTTTCTTT

j_gene: TRBJ2-2
d_gene: .
abundance: .
len: 13
v_gene: TRBV6-4
CDR3aa: CASSDRVAGELFF
CDR3nt: TGTGCCAGCAGTGACAGGGTGGCCGGGGAGCTGTTTTTT

j_gene: TRBJ1-4
d_gene: .
abundance: .
len: 20
v_gene: TRBV27
CDR3aa: CASSPSPKGRALGTNEKLFF
CDR3nt: TGTGCCAGCAGTCCATCGCCTAAGGGGAGGGCGCTAGGCACTAATGAAAAACTGTTTTTT

j_gene: TRBJ2-7
d_gene: .
abundance: once
len: 13
v_gene: TRBV28
CDR3aa: CASSLGGSYEQYF
CDR3nt: TGTGCCAGCAGTTTGGGGGGCTCCTACGAGCAGTACTTC

j_gene: TRBJ1-1
d_gene: .
abundance: .
len: 14
v_gene: TRBV5-4
CDR3aa: CASSPRSGWTEAFF
CDR3nt: TGTGCCAGCAGTCCCCGCTCGGGGTGGACTGAAGCTTTCTTT

j_gene: TRBJ2-5
d_gene: .
abundance: .
len: 13
v_gene: TRBV5-1
CDR3aa: CASSVGLTETQYF
CDR3nt: TGCGCCAGCAGCGTAGGACTAACAGAGACCCAGTACTTC

j_gene: TRBJ2-1
d_gene: TRBD2
abundance: .
len: 16
v_gene: TRBV10-3
CDR3aa: CAISELTSGLYNEQFF
CDR3nt: TGTGCCATCAGTGAGTTGACTAGCGGGTTATACAATGAGCAGTTCTTC

j_gene: TRBJ2-2
d_gene: TRBD1
abundance: .
len: 17
v_gene: TRBV6-1
CDR3aa: CASSEAGGTGRTGELFF
CDR3nt: TGTGCCAGCAGTGAAGCGGGCGGGACAGGGAGGACCGGGGAGCTGTTTTTT

j_gene: TRBJ1-3
d_gene: .
abundance: once
len: 14
v_gene: TRBV3-1/TRBV3-2
CDR3aa: CASSFRDGGNTIYF
CDR3nt: TGTGCCAGCAGCTTCCGGGACGGTGGAAACACCATATATTTT

j_gene: TRBJ1-1
d_gene: .
abundance: .
len: 13
v_gene: TRBV6-5
CDR3aa: CASRFQGNTEAFF
CDR3nt: TGTGCCAGCAGGTTTCAGGGGAACACTGAAGCTTTCTTT

j_gene: TRBJ2-7
d_gene: TRBD2
abundance: .
len: 16
v_gene: TRBV5-6
CDR3aa: CASSQLSGGSSYEQYF
CDR3nt: TGTGCCAGCAGCCAACTTAGCGGGGGCAGCTCCTACGAGCAGTACTTC

j_gene: TRBJ1-3
d_gene: .
abundance: .
len: 15
v_gene: TRBV28
CDR3aa: CASAQTTSSGNTIYF
CDR3nt: TGTGCCAGCGCCCAGACGACCAGCTCTGGAAACACCATATATTTT

j_gene: TRBJ2-7
d_gene: .
abundance: once
len: 13
v_gene: TRBV2
CDR3aa: CASTWVNGGEQYF
CDR3nt: TGTGCCAGCACTTGGGTGAACGGGGGCGAGCAGTACTTC

j_gene: TRBJ2-2
d_gene: TRBD1
abundance: .
len: 14
v_gene: TRBV6-4
CDR3aa: CASRQGRNTGELFF
CDR3nt: TGTGCCAGTAGACAGGGCCGGAACACCGGGGAGCTGTTTTTT

j_gene: TRBJ2-3
d_gene: TRBD2
abundance: .
len: 17
v_gene: TRBV18
CDR3aa: CASSQGLAGGPADTQYF
CDR3nt: TGTGCCAGCTCACAGGGACTAGCGGGGGGGCCAGCGGATACGCAGTATTTT

j_gene: TRBJ1-4
d_gene: .
abundance: .
len: 18
v_gene: TRBV19
CDR3aa: CASSPRRRITGINEKLFF
CDR3nt: TGTGCCAGTAGTCCGCGGCGTCGTATAACAGGGATAAATGAAAAACTGTTTTTT